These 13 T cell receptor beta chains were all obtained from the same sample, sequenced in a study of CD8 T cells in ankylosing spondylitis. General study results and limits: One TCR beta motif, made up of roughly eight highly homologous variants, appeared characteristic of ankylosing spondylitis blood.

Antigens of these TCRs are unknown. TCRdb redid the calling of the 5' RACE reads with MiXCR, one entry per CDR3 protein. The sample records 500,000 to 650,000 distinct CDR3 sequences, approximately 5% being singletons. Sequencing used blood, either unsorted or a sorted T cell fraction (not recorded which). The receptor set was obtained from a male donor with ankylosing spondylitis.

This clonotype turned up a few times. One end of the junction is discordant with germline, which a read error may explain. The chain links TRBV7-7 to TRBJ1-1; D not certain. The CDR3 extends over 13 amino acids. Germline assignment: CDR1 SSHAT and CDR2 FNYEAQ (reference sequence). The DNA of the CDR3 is TGTGCTAGCAGCTTAGAGCCCGGGTTGGAAGCTTTCTTT. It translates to CASSLEPGLEAFF.

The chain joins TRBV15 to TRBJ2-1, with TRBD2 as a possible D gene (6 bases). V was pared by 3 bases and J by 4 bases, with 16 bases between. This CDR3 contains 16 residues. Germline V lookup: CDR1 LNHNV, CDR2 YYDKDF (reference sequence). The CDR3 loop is CATSRGSVGGYNEQFF. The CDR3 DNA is TGTGCCACCAGCAGGGGATCTGTGGGGGGATACAATGAGCAGTTCTTC.

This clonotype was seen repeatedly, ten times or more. The CDR3 bases are TGCAGCGTTGAAATCGTATACCTAGCCAAAAACATTCAGTACTTC. Protein product: CSVEIVYLAKNIQYF. The chain has TRBV29-1 and TRBJ2-4; the D is unclear. The CDR3 has 15 residues. Germline values: CDR1 SQVTM, CDR2 ANQGSEA. Trimming shortened V by 2 bases and J by 0 bases, and 11 bases separated the two germline ends.

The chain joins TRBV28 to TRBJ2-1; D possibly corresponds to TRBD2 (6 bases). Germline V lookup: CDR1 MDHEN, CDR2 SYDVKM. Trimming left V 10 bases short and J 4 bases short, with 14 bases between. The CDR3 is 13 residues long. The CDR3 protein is CATSGTLYNEQFF. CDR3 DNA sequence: TGTGCCACCTCCGGGACTCTTTACAATGAGCAGTTCTTC.

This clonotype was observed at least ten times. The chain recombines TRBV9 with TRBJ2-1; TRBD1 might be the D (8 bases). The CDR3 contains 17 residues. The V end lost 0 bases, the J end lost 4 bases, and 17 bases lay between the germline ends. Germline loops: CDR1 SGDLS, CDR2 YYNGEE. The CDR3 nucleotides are TGTGCCAGCAGCGTAGTCTCCGGACAGGGACTATACAATGAGCAGTTCTTC. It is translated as CASSVVSGQGLYNEQFF.

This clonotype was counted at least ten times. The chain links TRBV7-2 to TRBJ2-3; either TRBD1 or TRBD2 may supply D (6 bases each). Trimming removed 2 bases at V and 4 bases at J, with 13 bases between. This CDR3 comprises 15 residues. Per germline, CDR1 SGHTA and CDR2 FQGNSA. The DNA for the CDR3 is TGTGCCAGCAGCTTAATGGCGGAGGGGGCAGATACGCAGTATTTT. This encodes CASSLMAEGADTQYF.

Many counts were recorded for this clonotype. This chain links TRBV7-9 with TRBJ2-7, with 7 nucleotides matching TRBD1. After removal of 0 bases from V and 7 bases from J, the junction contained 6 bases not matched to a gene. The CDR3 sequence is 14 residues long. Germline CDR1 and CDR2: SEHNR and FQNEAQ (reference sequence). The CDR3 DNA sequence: TGTGCCAGCAGCTTAGCGCTGAGGACAGGAGAGCAGTACTTC. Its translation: CASSLALRTGEQYF. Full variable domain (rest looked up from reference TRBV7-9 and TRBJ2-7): DTGVSQNPRHKITKRGQNVTFRCDPISEHNRLYWYRQTLGQGPEFLTYFQNEAQLEKSRLLSDRFSAERPKGSFSTLEIQRTEQGDSAMYLCASSLALRTGEQYFGPGTRLTVT.

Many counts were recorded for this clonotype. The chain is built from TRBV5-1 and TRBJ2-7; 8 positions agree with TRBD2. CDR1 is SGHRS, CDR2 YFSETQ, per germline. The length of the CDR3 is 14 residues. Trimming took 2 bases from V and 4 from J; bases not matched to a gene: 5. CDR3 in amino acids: CASSFTSGTYEQYF. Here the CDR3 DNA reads TGCGCCAGCAGCTTTACTAGCGGAACATACGAGCAGTACTTC.

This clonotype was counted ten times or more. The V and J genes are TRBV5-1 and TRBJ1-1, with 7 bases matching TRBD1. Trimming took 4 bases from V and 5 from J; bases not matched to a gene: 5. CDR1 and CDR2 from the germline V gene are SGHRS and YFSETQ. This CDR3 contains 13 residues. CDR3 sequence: CASSPTGWTEAFF. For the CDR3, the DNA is TGCGCCAGCAGCCCGACAGGGTGGACTGAAGCTTTCTTT.

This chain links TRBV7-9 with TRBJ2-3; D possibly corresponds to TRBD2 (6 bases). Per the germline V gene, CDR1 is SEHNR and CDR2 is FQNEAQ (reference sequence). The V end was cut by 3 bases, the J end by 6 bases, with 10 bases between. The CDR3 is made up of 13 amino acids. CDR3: CASSFVGGDTQYF. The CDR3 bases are TGTGCCAGCAGCTTCGTTGGGGGGGATACGCAGTATTTT.

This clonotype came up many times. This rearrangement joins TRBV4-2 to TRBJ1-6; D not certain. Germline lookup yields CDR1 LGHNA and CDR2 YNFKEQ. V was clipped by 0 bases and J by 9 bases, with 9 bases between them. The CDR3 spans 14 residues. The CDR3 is CASSQEPEGSPLHF. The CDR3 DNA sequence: TGTGCCAGCAGCCAAGAGCCGGAGGGTTCACCCCTCCACTTT.

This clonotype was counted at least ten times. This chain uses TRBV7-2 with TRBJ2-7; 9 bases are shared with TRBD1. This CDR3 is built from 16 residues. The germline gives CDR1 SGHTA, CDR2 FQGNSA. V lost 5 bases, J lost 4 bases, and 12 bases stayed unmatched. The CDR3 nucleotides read TGTGCCAGCAGCCCAGGGCGGGGACAGGGAACTTACGAGCAGTACTTC. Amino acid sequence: CASSPGRGQGTYEQYF.

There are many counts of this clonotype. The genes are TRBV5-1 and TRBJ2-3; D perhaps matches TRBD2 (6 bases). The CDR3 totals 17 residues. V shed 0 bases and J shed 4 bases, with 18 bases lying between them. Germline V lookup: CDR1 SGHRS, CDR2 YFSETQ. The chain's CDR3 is CASSLASTRRFSDTQYF. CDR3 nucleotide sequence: TGCGCCAGCAGCTTGGCATCGACTAGGAGGTTCTCAGATACGCAGTATTTT.